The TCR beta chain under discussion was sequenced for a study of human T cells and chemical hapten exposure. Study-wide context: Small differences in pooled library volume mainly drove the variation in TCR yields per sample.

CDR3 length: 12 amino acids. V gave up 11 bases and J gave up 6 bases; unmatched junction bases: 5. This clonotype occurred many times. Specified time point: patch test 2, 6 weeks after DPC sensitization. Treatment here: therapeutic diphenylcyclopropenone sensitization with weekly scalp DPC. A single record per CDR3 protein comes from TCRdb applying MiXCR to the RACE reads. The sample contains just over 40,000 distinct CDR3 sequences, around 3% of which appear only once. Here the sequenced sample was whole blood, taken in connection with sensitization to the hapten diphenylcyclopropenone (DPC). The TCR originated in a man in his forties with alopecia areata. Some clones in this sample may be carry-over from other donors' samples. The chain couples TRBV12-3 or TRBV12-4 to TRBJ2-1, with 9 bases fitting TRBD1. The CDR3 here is CAEGTGFNEQFF. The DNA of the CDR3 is TGTGCCGAGGGGACAGGGTTCAATGAGCAGTTCTTC.